This entry features one T cell receptor beta chain sequence. What it recognizes is unknown. The source of the sample is a study of Tregs in tolerant kidney transplant recipients. About the study: CD4+CD25+CD127- cells came from approximately 3-day belatacept mixed lymphocyte reactions, some with approximately 5-day graft donor restimulation. Study outcomes and limitations: Biological reproducibility was not directly addressed in this study. Donor-specific Treg expansion exceeded global Treg expansion in tolerant patients, suggesting antigen drive. Expanding Tregs on activated donor B cells appeared to best identify donor-specific TCRbeta clones.

Sequenced by immunoSEQ multiplex PCR; TCRdb stores in-frame clones only, minus some. The table has under 13,000 clones, around nine tenths seen once. Germline V CDR1 and CDR2: SNHLY, FYNNEI. This CDR3 has 14 amino acids. The V end lost 8 bases, the J end lost 3 bases, and 17 bases lay between the germline ends. The J gene is TRBJ2-7, the V gene TRBV2; D is ambiguous. Sequencing used Tregs from blood cultured with allogeneic cells, obtained before the transplant. The receptor's source is a human patient who received a combined kidney and bone marrow transplant. The CDR3 DNA follows: TGTGCCAGCCGAGCGAGACTTACGGGCTACGAGCAGTACTTC. The encoded protein is CASRARLTGYEQYF.